These 10 T cell receptor beta chains came from one sample sequenced in a study of PD-1 blockade in mismatch repair-deficient tumors. Sequencing used immunoSEQ multiplex PCR; TCRdb keeps in-frame clones, though not all of them. The sample holds about 79,000 clones, 65% to 85% seen once. The input for sequencing was peripheral blood, taken 44 weeks after starting pembrolizumab. The receptors stem from an adult with mismatch repair-deficient cancer.

This clone was found many times. The chain joins TRBV28 to TRBJ2-3; 13 bases line up with TRBD2. Germline V gene lookup returns CDR1 MDHEN and CDR2 SYDVKM. Trimming took 3 bases from V and 4 from J; bases not matched to a gene: 7. This CDR3 is built from 17 residues. In DNA, the CDR3 is TGTGCCAGCAGTTTTATAGGACTAGCGGGAGAGGCAGATACGCAGTATTTT. Protein sequence: CASSFIGLAGEADTQYF. Drawing the rest from reference TRBV28 and TRBJ2-3, the complete variable domain is DVKVTQSSRYLVKRTGEKVFLECVQDMDHENMFWYRQDPGLGLRLIYFSYDVKMKEKGDIPEGYSVSREKKERFSLILESASTNQTSMYLCASSFIGLAGEADTQYFGPGTRLTVL.

The chain links TRBV5-8 to TRBJ2-7; 8 bases align to TRBD2. CDR1 and CDR2 from the germline V gene are SGHTS and YDEGEE. J lost 3 bases, V lost 7 bases, and 9 bases had no gene match. The CDR3 length is 14 residues. The CDR3 region is CASGPGLAVYEQYF. The CDR3 DNA is TGTGCCAGCGGTCCCGGACTAGCTGTCTACGAGCAGTACTTC.

The chain has TRBV6-1 and TRBJ2-5; 7 bases match TRBD1. With 6 bases clipped from V and 3 bases from J, the junction kept 4 bases outside the gene matches. The germline CDR1 and CDR2 sequences are MNHNS and SASEGT. There are 13 residues in the CDR3. The CDR3 DNA sequence: TGTGCCAGCAGGGAACAGGGGAAAGAGACCCAGTACTTC. Protein product: CASREQGKETQYF.

The V gene is TRBV25-1, the J gene TRBJ2-1; maybe TRBD2 (5 bases). From germline, CDR1 is MGHDK and CDR2 SYGVNS. The CDR3 length is 13 residues. Trimming took off 6 bases at V and 4 bases at J, with 10 bases between the two ends. CDR3 nucleotides: TGTGCCAGCAGGAATACGGGATACAATGAGCAGTTCTTC. Translated, it gives CASRNTGYNEQFF.

This sequence joins TRBV7-3 and TRBJ1-1; perhaps TRBD1 as D (5 bases). Germline V gene sequence: CDR1 SGHTA, CDR2 FQGTGA. Trimming removed 2 bases at V and 2 bases at J, with 12 bases between. The CDR3 spans 15 residues. The CDR3 coding sequence is TGTGCCAGCAGCTTAGGGGGGGACCGAAACACTGAAGCTTTCTTT. Its translation is CASSLGGDRNTEAFF.

This clone was seen only a few times. The gene calls are TRBV11-3 and TRBJ2-7; D is uncertain. The CDR3 length is 13 residues. The V end was cut by 5 bases, the J end by 6 bases, with 14 bases between. CDR1 and CDR2 from the germline V gene are SGHNT and YENEEA. CDR3 residues: CASSERFSFEQYF. The CDR3 bases are TGTGCCAGCAGCGAAAGGTTCTCATTCGAGCAGTACTTC.

The rearrangement joins TRBV5-1 to TRBJ2-7; no clear D. CDR1 is SGHRS and CDR2 is YFSETQ in the germline V gene. The CDR3 extends over 13 amino acids. V lost 2 bases and J lost 5, with 11 bases in between. CDR3 coding DNA: TGCGCCAGCAGCTTCGATCGTGCCGACGAGCAGTACTTC. Translation: CASSFDRADEQYF.

In this sample, this clone turned up a few times. The chain couples TRBV6-1 to TRBJ1-5; 8 positions agree with TRBD1. Germline V lookup: CDR1 MNHNS, CDR2 SASEGT. With V trimmed by 8 bases and J by 0 bases, 6 bases remained unmatched. The CDR3 runs 15 residues. The CDR3 region has the DNA TGTGCCAGCTCCGGACAGGGATATAGCAATCAGCCCCAGCATTTT. Its protein product is CASSGQGYSNQPQHF.

The V and J genes are TRBV19 and TRBJ2-7; no clear D gene. The CDR3 consists of 13 residues. The germline V and J ends were trimmed by 5 bases and 4 bases, with 12 bases remaining between them. Germline loops: CDR1 LNHDA, CDR2 SQIVND (reference sequence). The CDR3 reads CASSPLDTYEQYF. The CDR3 DNA reads TGTGCCAGTAGTCCCCTTGACACTTACGAGCAGTACTTC. Based on the CDR3 plus reference TRBV19 and TRBJ2-7, the full variable domain is DGGITQSPKYLFRKEGQNVTLSCEQNLNHDAMYWYRQDPGQGLRLIYYSQIVNDFQKGDIAEGYSVSREKKESFPLTVTSAQKNPTAFYLCASSPLDTYEQYFGPGTRLTVT.

This rearrangement joins TRBV6-5 to TRBJ1-2; the D is unclear. V lost 6 bases and J lost 8, with 19 bases in between. The CDR3 runs 14 residues. Germline V lookup: CDR1 MNHEY, CDR2 SVGAGI. For the CDR3, the DNA is TGTGCCAGCAGGCGTACAGAAAGGAATAACGGCTACACCTTC. Protein product: CASRRTERNNGYTF.